The 17 T cell receptor beta chains below all came from one sample that was sequenced in a study of blood T cell repertoires in COVID-19. Profiling relied on immunoSEQ multiplex PCR, and the TCRdb table lists in-frame clones only, not all of them. The sample includes 48,000 or so clones, about 90% seen only once; the top ten take 2.5% to 3.5%. The sample comprised peripheral blood. The receptors shown here come from a human donor in a cohort sampled during active COVID-19.

The chain links TRBV6-5 to TRBJ2-6, with TRBD1 as a possible D gene (6 bases). This CDR3 comprises 15 residues. Germline V CDR1 and CDR2: MNHEY, SVGAGI. The ends were cut back, 8 bases at V and 2 bases at J, with 13 bases in the middle. The CDR3 DNA reads as TGTGCCAGCGCTCCCGAGGGGGCTGGGGCCAACGTCCTGACTTTC. Residues: CASAPEGAGANVLTF.

The rearrangement uses TRBV9 and TRBJ1-4; TRBD1 agrees at 7 bases. Germline V gene lookup returns CDR1 SGDLS and CDR2 YYNGEE. The CDR3 is 15 amino acids. V was clipped by 0 bases and J by 3 bases; unmatched bases: 2. CDR3 protein: CASSVAGTANEKLFF. CDR3 in DNA: TGTGCCAGCAGCGTAGCAGGGACAGCTAATGAAAAACTGTTTTTT.

The V and J genes are TRBV14 and TRBJ1-2; D unresolved. Germline lookup yields CDR1 SGHDN and CDR2 FVKESK. CDR3 size: 18 residues. The V end was cut by 3 bases, the J end by 4 bases, with 24 bases between. The CDR3 DNA reads TGTGCCAGCAGCCAGGACCCGGGCGGGTCACACTTGGGCTATGGCTACACCTTC. Its protein product is CASSQDPGGSHLGYGYTF. The variable domain in full, with the rest retrieved from reference TRBV14 and TRBJ1-2, is EAGVTQFPSHSVIEKGQTVTLRCDPISGHDNLYWYRRVMGKEIKFLLHFVKESKQDESGMPNNRFLAERTGGTYSTLKVQPAELEDSGVYFCASSQDPGGSHLGYGYTFGSGTRLTVV.

The chain carries TRBV5-6 and TRBJ2-3; 10 bases agree with TRBD2. The germline CDR1 and CDR2 sequences are SGHDT and YYEEEE. The CDR3 totals 16 residues. The V gene end was trimmed by 1 base and the J gene end by 2 bases; junction bases not matched to a gene: 4. The CDR3 spells CASSLWLAGVTDTQYF. Written as DNA, the CDR3 is TGTGCCAGCAGCTTGTGGCTAGCGGGAGTCACAGATACGCAGTATTTT.

The J gene is TRBJ1-1, the V gene TRBV6-5, with unresolved D. Germline V CDR1 and CDR2: MNHEY, SVGAGI. The CDR3 extends over 15 amino acids. The V end lost 4 bases, the J end lost 5 bases, and 17 bases lay between the germline ends. In DNA form, the CDR3 reads TGTGCCAGCAGTTCTTCTGAGGGAGTGGGAACTGAAGCTTTCTTT. Residues: CASSSSEGVGTEAFF.

V usage is TRBV2 and J usage is TRBJ2-1; D is unresolved. V was clipped by 5 bases and J by 3 bases, with 5 bases between them. The CDR3 totals 12 residues. The germline V gene has CDR1 SNHLY and CDR2 FYNNEI. CDR3 region: CASSPDYNEQFF. Written as DNA, the CDR3 is TGTGCCAGCAGTCCAGACTACAATGAGCAGTTCTTC. The entire variable domain, with the rest obtained from reference TRBV2 and TRBJ2-1, is as follows: EPEVTQTPSHQVTQMGQEVILRCVPISNHLYFYWYRQILGQKVEFLVSFYNNEISEKSEIFDDQFSVERPDGSNFTLKIRSTKLEDSAMYFCASSPDYNEQFFGPGTRLTVL.

The rearrangement joins TRBV5-5 to TRBJ2-5; no reliable D call. The V end lost 7 bases, the J end lost 4 bases, and 5 bases lay between the germline ends. The CDR3 consists of 10 residues. CDR1 and CDR2 from the germline V gene are SGHKS and YYEKEE (reference sequence). The CDR3 DNA follows: TGTGCCAGCGGGCTAGAGACCCAGTACTTC. Translation: CASGLETQYF.

The chain employs TRBV7-7 and TRBJ2-7, with 11 bases matching TRBD1. Trimming cost V 4 bases and J 2 bases; bases outside gene matches: 7. Per germline, CDR1 SSHAT and CDR2 FNYEAQ (reference sequence). This CDR3 is built from 16 residues. In DNA form, the CDR3 reads TGTGCCAGCAGCTGTCGTAAGGGACAGGGGGCCTACGAGCAGTACTTC. Protein: CASSCRKGQGAYEQYF.

V and J are TRBV6-6 and TRBJ2-1; D is unclear. Trimming left V 6 bases short and J 12 bases short, with 15 bases between. The germline V gene encodes CDR1 MNHNY and CDR2 SVGAGI (reference sequence). The CDR3 has 12 residues. CDR3 nucleotide sequence: TGTGCCAGCAGCGTGGAAGCCGGCGGGCAGTTCTTC. It is translated as CASSVEAGGQFF.

The chain links TRBV6-1 to TRBJ2-4; D might be TRBD2 (6 bases). CDR3 size: 20 residues. Deletions cut 2 bases from V and 2 bases from J, with 25 bases between. In germline, CDR1 is MNHNS, CDR2 SASEGT. The CDR3 DNA reads as TGTGCCAGCAGTGAAAGAAATTCGATTCAGACTAGTTCGTCCAAAAACATTCAGTACTTC. Translation: CASSERNSIQTSSSKNIQYF.

The J gene is TRBJ2-1, the V gene TRBV12-3 or TRBV12-4; tentatively, D is TRBD1 (6 bases). The CDR3 has 13 amino acids. Trimming left V 6 bases short and J 3 bases short, with 9 bases between. The CDR3 nucleotides read TGTGCCAGCAGCGACAGGAGCTACAATGAGCAGTTCTTC. Encoded protein: CASSDRSYNEQFF.

The rearrangement joins TRBV13 to TRBJ2-7; D uncertain. This CDR3 comprises 13 residues. Germline CDR1 and CDR2: PRHDT and FYEKMQ (reference sequence). V lost 5 bases and J lost 3, with 11 bases in between. The CDR3: CASSPPASYEQYF. CDR3 DNA: TGTGCCAGCAGCCCCCCAGCGAGCTACGAGCAGTACTTC.

This clone came up a few times. The chain carries TRBV7-2 and TRBJ1-6; D possibly corresponds to TRBD1 (6 bases). This CDR3 has 15 residues. Trimming cost V 1 base and J 9 bases, with 13 bases left between them. Per germline, CDR1 SGHTA and CDR2 FQGNSA. CDR3 DNA: TGTGCCAGCAGCTTAGTTCAGGGGTTATCTTCACCCCTCCACTTT. Its translation: CASSLVQGLSSPLHF.

The chain carries TRBV2 and TRBJ2-2; 7 bases match TRBD2. This CDR3 has 15 amino acids. From germline, CDR1 is SNHLY and CDR2 FYNNEI. The junction had 6 bases not matched to a gene; V was cut back by 4 bases and J by 4 bases. The CDR3 coding sequence is TGTGCCAGCAGTGTGATGCGGGAGAGCACCGGGGAGCTGTTTTTT. Protein product: CASSVMRESTGELFF. Variable domain in full (rest from reference TRBV2 and TRBJ2-2): EPEVTQTPSHQVTQMGQEVILRCVPISNHLYFYWYRQILGQKVEFLVSFYNNEISEKSEIFDDQFSVERPDGSNFTLKIRSTKLEDSAMYFCASSVMRESTGELFFGEGSRLTVL.

This clone was observed once. The rearrangement joins TRBV3-1 (or the pseudogene TRBV3-2) to TRBJ1-2; D is undetermined. The germline V gene has CDR1 LGHDT and CDR2 YNNKEL (reference sequence). The CDR3 has 14 residues. Trimming cost V 1 base and J 5 bases, with 11 bases left between them. As DNA, the CDR3 is TGTGCCAGCAGCCAAGTTCGGGGAGGGTATGGCTACACCTTC. This sequence encodes CASSQVRGGYGYTF.

The V call is TRBV10-3, the J call TRBJ2-2; TRBD2 matches at 8 bases. Trimming removed 6 bases from V and 0 bases from J; junction bases left unmatched: 9. Germline CDR1 reads ENHRY; CDR2 reads SYGVKD. The CDR3 loop spans 17 amino acids. The CDR3 loop reads CAISPRSGNTNTGELFF. The CDR3 nucleotides read TGTGCCATCAGCCCGCGTAGCGGGAATACGAACACCGGGGAGCTGTTTTTT.

V usage is TRBV28 and J usage is TRBJ1-2; weak D call: TRBD1 (6 bases). This CDR3 spans 13 amino acids. V gave up 5 bases and J gave up 3 bases, with 10 bases separating them. Germline V gives CDR1 MDHEN, CDR2 SYDVKM. CDR3 in amino acids: CASSQTGHYGYTF. DNA of the CDR3: TGTGCCAGCAGTCAGACAGGTCACTATGGCTACACCTTC.